The clone carrying this TCR beta chain was observed once. Its antigen remains unidentified. This entry belongs to a study of cytomegalovirus exposure and HLA in healthy donors. Germline V gives CDR1 MNHEY, CDR2 SVGAGI. The length of the CDR3 is 15 residues. V dropped 2 bases and J dropped 10; count of bases not matched to a gene: 10. General observations from the study: The majority of TCR sequences were rare, yet some public TCRs appeared in many donors.

The method was immunoSEQ multiplex PCR; TCRdb's version includes in-frame clones alone and lacks a portion of them. The table has approximately 160,000 clones, about 82% seen once; the top ten hold around 2.4%. The rearrangement uses TRBV6-5 and TRBJ2-1; TRBD1 matches 8 bases. The clonotype comes from a man aged 25-40 years in good health and CMV-seropositive. Sequencing was performed on PBMCs. CDR3 in amino acids: CASSYVEDREREQFF. The CDR3 bases are TGTGCCAGCAGTTACGTAGAGGACAGGGAACGGGAGCAGTTCTTC.